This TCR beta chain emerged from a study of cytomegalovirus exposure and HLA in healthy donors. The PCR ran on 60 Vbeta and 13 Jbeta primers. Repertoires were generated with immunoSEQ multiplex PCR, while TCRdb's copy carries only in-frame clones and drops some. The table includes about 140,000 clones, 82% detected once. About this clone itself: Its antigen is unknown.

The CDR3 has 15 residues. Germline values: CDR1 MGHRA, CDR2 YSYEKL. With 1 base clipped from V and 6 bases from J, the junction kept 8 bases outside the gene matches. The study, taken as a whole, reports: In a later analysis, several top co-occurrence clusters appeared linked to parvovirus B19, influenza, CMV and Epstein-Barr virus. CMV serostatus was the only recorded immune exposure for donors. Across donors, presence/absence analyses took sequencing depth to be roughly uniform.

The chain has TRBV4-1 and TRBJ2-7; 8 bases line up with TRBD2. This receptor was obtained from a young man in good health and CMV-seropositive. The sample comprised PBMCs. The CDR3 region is CASSQVPAGEFEQYF. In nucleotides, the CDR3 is TGCGCCAGCAGCCAAGTGCCAGCGGGAGAGTTCGAGCAGTACTTC.